One sample yielded the 9 T cell receptor beta chains listed below, sequenced in a study of blood T cell repertoires in COVID-19. Profiled with immunoSEQ multiplex PCR; TCRdb holds only in-frame clones, not every one. Of about 260,000 clones listed, roughly 90% are singletons. The sample consisted of peripheral blood. The receptors were gathered from a woman younger than 45 with COVID-19, enrolled during active disease.

The J gene is TRBJ2-7, the V gene TRBV5-1, with 7 bases that match TRBD1. CDR1 SGHRS and CDR2 YFSETQ come from the germline V gene. The V gene end was trimmed by 4 bases and the J gene end by 4 bases; junction bases not matched to a gene: 5. There are 13 residues in the CDR3. CDR3 sequence: CASSPGQPYEQYF. CDR3 DNA sequence: TGCGCCAGCAGCCCGGGACAGCCTTACGAGCAGTACTTC.

The rearrangement links TRBV15 to TRBJ2-2; 7 bases agree with TRBD1. The length of the CDR3 is 15 residues. Germline assignment: CDR1 LNHNV and CDR2 YYDKDF (reference sequence). V shed 5 bases, J shed 4 bases, and the junction held 7 bases outside the gene matches. In nucleotides, the CDR3 is TGTGCCACCAGCGGCCCGACAGGGACCACCGGGGAGCTGTTTTTT. Translation: CATSGPTGTTGELFF.

V and J are TRBV28 and TRBJ2-7; 9 bases are shared with TRBD2. Germline V CDR1 and CDR2: MDHEN, SYDVKM. There are 15 residues in the CDR3. V shed 2 bases, J shed 3 bases, and the junction held 5 bases outside the gene matches. CDR3 in DNA: TGTGCCAGCAGTTTAAGCGGGAGGTCCTTCTACGAGCAGTACTTC. Translating gives CASSLSGRSFYEQYF. The variable domain in full, completed from reference TRBV28 and TRBJ2-7, reads DVKVTQSSRYLVKRTGEKVFLECVQDMDHENMFWYRQDPGLGLRLIYFSYDVKMKEKGDIPEGYSVSREKKERFSLILESASTNQTSMYLCASSLSGRSFYEQYFGPGTRLTVT.

CDR3: CAWSATGGAGQPQHF. In DNA, the CDR3 is TGTGCCTGGAGTGCAACAGGGGGCGCGGGGCAGCCCCAGCATTTT. This rearrangement joins TRBV30 to TRBJ1-5; 9 nucleotides align to TRBD1. CDR1 is GTSNPN, CDR2 SVGIG, per germline (reference sequence). The J segment lost 7 bases and the V segment lost 1 base, leaving 8 bases of the junction unmatched. The CDR3 has 15 residues. Looking up the rest from reference TRBV30 and TRBJ1-5 gives the full variable domain: SQTIHQWPATLVQPVGSPLSLECTVEGTSNPNLYWYRQAAGRGLQLLFYSVGIGQISSEVPQNLSASRPQDRQFILSSKKLLLSDSGFYLCAWSATGGAGQPQHFGDGTRLSIL.

The chain employs TRBV30 and TRBJ1-5, with 10 nucleotides matching TRBD1. This CDR3 has 16 amino acids. V shed 3 bases and J 5 bases; nucleotides not matched to a gene: 10. The V gene's germline CDR1 is GTSNPN and CDR2 SVGIG (reference sequence). CDR3 protein: CAWSVSFDRGHQPQHF. DNA for the CDR3: TGTGCCTGGAGCGTCTCTTTTGACAGGGGGCATCAGCCCCAGCATTTT.

This clone was recorded once. The chain is built from TRBV6-5 and TRBJ2-7; D is possibly TRBD1 (5 bases). V was clipped by 6 bases and J by 2 bases, with 11 bases between them. The germline V gene encodes CDR1 MNHEY and CDR2 SVGAGI. The CDR3 is 13 amino acids. The CDR3 coding sequence is TGTGCCAGCAGGGACACACTTACCTACGAGCAGTACTTC. This encodes CASRDTLTYEQYF.

This chain links TRBV7-3 with TRBJ2-3, with 7 bases fitting TRBD1. This CDR3 has 15 amino acids. The germline V gene encodes CDR1 SGHTA and CDR2 FQGTGA. Losses at the gene ends were 3 bases for V and 5 bases for J; bases not matched to a gene: 8. The CDR3 sequence is CASSFSTGNGDTQYF. The CDR3, as DNA: TGTGCCAGCAGCTTTTCGACAGGGAATGGAGATACGCAGTATTTT.

V gene TRBV2 combines with J gene TRBJ2-3; D is perhaps TRBD2 (5 bases). Trimming cost V 5 bases and J 0 bases, with 12 bases left between them. CDR1 SNHLY and CDR2 FYNNEI come from the germline V gene. The CDR3 sequence is 15 residues long. The DNA of the CDR3 is TGTGCCAGCAGTTTCAGCGGTTACAGCACAGATACGCAGTATTTT. Its translation: CASSFSGYSTDTQYF.

The chain is built from TRBV25-1 and TRBJ1-2, with D possibly being TRBD1 (6 bases). This CDR3 has 13 residues. Trimming removed 2 bases at V and 7 bases at J, with 11 bases between. CDR1 and CDR2 from the germline V gene are MGHDK and SYGVNS. CDR3 sequence: CASSEQGLAGYTF. The CDR3 DNA follows: TGTGCCAGCAGTGAACAGGGGCTTGCTGGCTACACCTTC.